This T cell receptor beta chain comes out of a study of identical twins. TCRdb ran MiXCR on the 5' RACE reads and lists one entry per CDR3 protein. The sample lists 1.5 million to 2 million distinct CDR3 sequences; about 32% were seen once. The V gene's germline CDR1 is SGHTA and CDR2 FQGNSA. Trimming cost V 5 bases and J 3 bases; bases outside gene matches: 4. CDR3 size: 15 residues. The genes are TRBV7-2 and TRBJ2-2; 9 positions match TRBD1. The sequenced material came from cord blood. This clonotype originated in a newborn girl in good health. The CDR3 coding sequence is TGTGCCAGCAGCCCACAGGGGGCTTACACCGGGGAGCTGTTTTTT. Translation gives CASSPQGAYTGELFF.